This T cell receptor (beta chain) originates from a study of early T cells in non-severe SARS-CoV-2 infection. The library protocol tagged individual cDNA molecules with unique molecular identifiers. From the 5' RACE reads, TCRdb called clonotypes with MiXCR, one entry per CDR3 protein. Of fewer than 60,000 distinct CDR3 sequences detected, roughly 4.5% appear once; the ten largest clones hold roughly 6.4%. The ends were cut back, 4 bases at V and 0 bases at J, with 9 bases in the middle. The CDR3 length is 13 residues. The germline V gene has CDR1 SQVTM and CDR2 ANQGSEA. The TCR was taken from an adult who was a healthcare worker with PCR-confirmed SARS-CoV-2 infection or an uninfected control (not recorded which). The source material was whole blood. This sequence joins TRBV29-1 and TRBJ1-1; possible D gene TRBD1, 5 bases. The DNA of the CDR3 is TGCAGCGTTGGACGGGGCATGAACACTGAAGCTTTCTTT. Translating it yields CSVGRGMNTEAFF. Using reference TRBV29-1 and TRBJ1-1 for the parts outside the CDR3, the full variable domain is SAVISQKPSRDICQRGTSLTIQCQVDSQVTMMFWYRQQPGQSLTLIATANQGSEATYESGFVIDKFPISRPNLTFSTLTVSNMSPEDSSIYLCSVGRGMNTEAFFGQGTRLTVV.